These 29 T cell receptor beta chains were all obtained from the same sample, sequenced in a study of control samples from healthy donors and cancer patients. The method was immunoSEQ multiplex PCR; TCRdb's version includes in-frame clones alone and lacks a portion of them. The repertoire has about 120,000 clones, 80% to 90% of them found once; the top ten carry around 1.1%. Sequences were obtained from PBMCs. Receptor source: a woman aged 45-60 years with colorectal cancer.

The chain couples TRBV10-1 to TRBJ2-2; 9 bases are a match to TRBD1. The germline V gene has CDR1 WNHNN and CDR2 SYGVQD (reference sequence). The CDR3 runs 15 residues. Losses at the gene ends were 3 bases for V and 6 bases for J; bases not matched to a gene: 5. CDR3 in DNA: TGCGCCAGCAGTGACATGACAGGGGGGGCCGGGGAGCTGTTTTTT. Protein sequence: CASSDMTGGAGELFF.

The rearrangement joins TRBV18 to TRBJ1-2, with D perhaps TRBD1 (6 bases). The CDR3 has 17 amino acids. Trimming left V 3 bases short and J 3 bases short, with 20 bases between. CDR1 and CDR2 (germline): KGHSH, LQKENI. CDR3: CASSPPDRGGNDYGYTF. The CDR3 DNA is TGTGCCAGCTCACCCCCTGACAGAGGGGGGAATGACTATGGCTACACCTTC. Combining the CDR3 with reference TRBV18 and TRBJ1-2 gives the whole variable domain NAGVMQNPRHLVRRRGQEARLRCSPMKGHSHVYWYRQLPEEGLKFMVYLQKENIIDESGMPKERFSAEFPKEGPSILRIQQVVRGDSAAYFCASSPPDRGGNDYGYTFGSGTRLTVV.

The genes are TRBV5-6 and TRBJ1-5; D gene uncertain. V was shortened by 4 bases and J by 0 bases, with 14 bases between the two germline ends. CDR1 SGHDT and CDR2 YYEEEE come from the germline V gene. The CDR3 has 16 amino acids. Here the CDR3 reads CASSRLEEVSNQPQHF. Written as DNA, the CDR3 is TGTGCCAGCAGCCGCCTCGAAGAGGTTAGCAATCAGCCCCAGCATTTT.

The genes are TRBV7-2 and TRBJ2-4, with 8 bases aligning to TRBD2. Trimming at V came to 4 bases and at J to 3 bases, leaving 8 bases not matched to a gene. The CDR3 totals 16 residues. Germline lookup yields CDR1 SGHTA and CDR2 FQGNSA. The CDR3 DNA is TGTGCCAGCAGCTCCCTTAGCGGGGCGGTCAAAAACATTCAGTACTTC. It translates to CASSSLSGAVKNIQYF.

The chain carries TRBV5-5 and TRBJ1-1; 7 nucleotides agree with TRBD1. The CDR3 contains 15 residues. Germline lookup yields CDR1 SGHKS and CDR2 YYEKEE (reference sequence). Trimming at V came to 0 bases and at J to 4 bases, leaving 6 bases not matched to a gene. CDR3 nucleotides: TGTGCCAGCAGCTTGGGTCGACAGGGATTCACTGAAGCTTTCTTT. As protein: CASSLGRQGFTEAFF.

The V call is TRBV2, the J call TRBJ2-3; 9 bases are a match to TRBD2. CDR3 size: 16 residues. V lost 4 bases to trimming and J lost 0 bases; unmatched junction nucleotides: 5. Germline V gene data show CDR1 as SNHLY and CDR2 as FYNNEI. The CDR3 sequence: CASSVGLAGSTDTQYF. CDR3 DNA: TGTGCCAGCAGTGTCGGGCTAGCGGGAAGCACAGATACGCAGTATTTT. Full variable domain (remainder filled in from reference TRBV2 and TRBJ2-3): EPEVTQTPSHQVTQMGQEVILRCVPISNHLYFYWYRQILGQKVEFLVSFYNNEISEKSEIFDDQFSVERPDGSNFTLKIRSTKLEDSAMYFCASSVGLAGSTDTQYFGPGTRLTVL.

The chain couples TRBV7-9 to TRBJ2-2; D uncertain. V lost 1 base and J lost 0, with 6 bases in between. Germline values: CDR1 SEHNR, CDR2 FQNEAQ (reference sequence). The CDR3 spans 15 residues. CDR3 DNA sequence: TGTGCCAGCAGCTTAGGGGCAGCGAACACCGGGGAGCTGTTTTTT. Encoded protein: CASSLGAANTGELFF. Full variable domain (missing parts from reference TRBV7-9 and TRBJ2-2): DTGVSQNPRHKITKRGQNVTFRCDPISEHNRLYWYRQTLGQGPEFLTYFQNEAQLEKSRLLSDRFSAERPKGSFSTLEIQRTEQGDSAMYLCASSLGAANTGELFFGEGSRLTVL.

J is TRBJ2-2 and V is TRBV7-9; D is uncertain. Trimming cost V 5 bases and J 3 bases, with 25 bases left between them. The CDR3 consists of 19 residues. Germline V gene sequence: CDR1 SEHNR, CDR2 FQNEAQ (reference sequence). The CDR3 region has the DNA TGTGCCAGCAGCCCCCCCCCTTGGATGGGCATTTCGGACACCGGGGAGCTGTTTTTT. This codes for CASSPPPWMGISDTGELFF. Together with reference TRBV7-9 and TRBJ2-2, the CDR3 gives the full variable domain: DTGVSQNPRHKITKRGQNVTFRCDPISEHNRLYWYRQTLGQGPEFLTYFQNEAQLEKSRLLSDRFSAERPKGSFSTLEIQRTEQGDSAMYLCASSPPPWMGISDTGELFFGEGSRLTVL.

CDR3 sequence: CAGAPGVYNEQFF. CDR3 DNA: TGTGCCGGAGCACCGGGAGTCTACAATGAGCAGTTCTTC. The V and J genes are TRBV30 and TRBJ2-1, with D possibly matching TRBD2 (6 bases). In germline, CDR1 is GTSNPN, CDR2 SVGIG (reference sequence). With 8 bases removed from V and 3 bases from J, the gap between germline ends came to 14 bases. The CDR3 is made up of 13 amino acids.

The genes are TRBV5-1 and TRBJ1-6, with D maybe TRBD1 (5 bases). Germline values: CDR1 SGHRS, CDR2 YFSETQ. V was shortened by 4 bases and J by 7 bases, with 18 bases between the two germline ends. This CDR3 region has 16 residues. CDR3 region: CASSTTPGRENSPLHF. As DNA, the CDR3 is TGCGCCAGCAGCACTACTCCGGGACGGGAGAATTCACCCCTCCACTTT.

The rearrangement joins TRBV19 to TRBJ1-2, with D tentatively TRBD1 (5 bases). CDR3 size: 13 residues. The ends were cut back, 5 bases at V and 3 bases at J, with 10 bases in the middle. Germline V gene lookup returns CDR1 LNHDA and CDR2 SQIVND (reference sequence). CDR3 sequence reads: CASSARADYGYTF. Here the CDR3 DNA reads TGTGCCAGTAGTGCCAGGGCTGACTATGGCTACACCTTC.

The chain joins TRBV5-1 to TRBJ1-2, with no clear D. CDR1 and CDR2 (germline): SGHRS, YFSETQ. V was cut by 4 bases and J by 0 bases, with 13 bases left in between. The CDR3 loop spans 15 amino acids. This CDR3 is CASSAVRGANYGYTF. The CDR3 DNA sequence: TGCGCCAGCAGCGCCGTGCGGGGAGCTAACTATGGCTACACCTTC.

This clone was recorded only once. The chain carries TRBV7-3 and TRBJ1-1; the D is unclear. There are 13 residues in the CDR3. Trimming took off 5 bases at V and 5 bases at J, with 12 bases between the two ends. Germline CDR1 and CDR2: SGHTA and FQGTGA. CDR3 protein: CASSPFSVTEAFF. CDR3 sequence (DNA): TGTGCCAGCAGCCCGTTCAGTGTGACTGAAGCTTTCTTT.

The chain couples TRBV7-2 to TRBJ1-2, with D hard to call. With 10 bases removed from V and 4 bases from J, the gap between germline ends came to 25 bases. CDR3 size: 16 residues. Germline loops: CDR1 SGHTA, CDR2 FQGNSA. CDR3 sequence: CATPNTRQTSSYGYTF. CDR3 bases: TGTGCCACCCCTAACACCCGGCAGACCTCCAGCTATGGCTACACCTTC. Looking up the rest from reference TRBV7-2 and TRBJ1-2 gives the full variable domain: GAGVSQSPSNKVTEKGKDVELRCDPISGHTALYWYRQSLGQGLEFLIYFQGNSAPDKSGLPSDRFSAERTGGSVSTLTIQRTQQEDSAVYLCATPNTRQTSSYGYTFGSGTRLTVV.

The V and J genes are TRBV6-6 and TRBJ1-6, with D possibly being TRBD1 (5 bases). Germline CDR1 and CDR2: MNHNY and SVGAGI (reference sequence). V dropped 5 bases and J dropped 8 bases, with 25 bases sitting between them. The CDR3 has 18 residues. The CDR3 spells CASSRGDNKAGGYSPLHF. DNA for the CDR3: TGTGCCAGCAGTCGGGGCGACAACAAAGCTGGGGGTTATTCACCCCTCCACTTT.

This chain uses TRBV5-1 with TRBJ2-5, with D possibly being TRBD1 (6 bases). The V gene lost 2 bases and the J gene lost 5 bases, with 10 bases spanning the gap. CDR3 length: 13 amino acids. Germline values: CDR1 SGHRS, CDR2 YFSETQ. The CDR3 loop reads CASSFRGSETQYF. CDR3 sequence (DNA): TGCGCCAGCAGCTTCAGGGGATCGGAGACCCAGTACTTC.

The chain links TRBV5-1 to TRBJ1-4, with D tentatively TRBD1 (5 bases). The germline CDR1 and CDR2 sequences are SGHRS and YFSETQ. This CDR3 spans 15 amino acids. Trimming took 4 bases from V and 4 from J, leaving 14 bases between them. The CDR3 protein is CASSVGRGDNEKLFF. CDR3 coding DNA: TGCGCCAGCAGCGTGGGACGTGGAGATAATGAAAAACTGTTTTTT. Full variable domain (remainder filled in from reference TRBV5-1 and TRBJ1-4): KAGVTQTPRYLIKTRGQQVTLSCSPISGHRSVSWYQQTPGQGLQFLFEYFSETQRNKGNFPGRFSGRQFSNSRSEMNVSTLELGDSALYLCASSVGRGDNEKLFFGSGTQLSVL.

The chain recombines TRBV11-3 with TRBJ2-1; D remains ambiguous. Germline-derived CDR1 and CDR2 are SGHNT and YENEEA. CDR3 length equals 14 residues. V was pared by 3 bases and J by 0 bases, with 6 bases between. CDR3 amino acids: CASSFDSSYNEQFF. DNA for the CDR3: TGTGCCAGCAGCTTCGATAGCTCCTACAATGAGCAGTTCTTC.

The chain employs TRBV4-1 and TRBJ2-2; tentative D call: TRBD1 (7 bases). The CDR3 has 14 residues. Germline V CDR1 and CDR2: MGHRA, YSYEKL. Between the trimmed V and J ends, which lost 4 bases and 7 bases, there was a span of 13 bases. The CDR3, as DNA: TGCGCCAGCAGCCCCCGACAGGGAGGCGGGGAGCTGTTTTTT. As protein: CASSPRQGGGELFF.

This clone was counted a single time. The chain couples TRBV3-1 (or the pseudogene TRBV3-2) to TRBJ2-3; weak D call: TRBD2 (6 bases). Looked up from germline, CDR1 is LGHDT and CDR2 is YNNKEL (reference sequence). This CDR3 spans 16 amino acids. V was pared by 3 bases and J by 3 bases, with 16 bases between. The CDR3 sequence is CASSHQRDSSTDTQYF. The CDR3 DNA is TGTGCCAGCAGCCACCAACGGGACTCCAGTACAGATACGCAGTATTTT.

This chain links TRBV27 with TRBJ2-7, with TRBD1 matching over 9 bases. The CDR3 spans 15 residues. Germline CDR1 is MNHEY and CDR2 is SMNVEV (reference sequence). The V segment lost 3 bases and the J segment 2 bases; nucleotides outside the gene matches: 5. The chain's CDR3 is CASSFTDRGPYEQYF. CDR3 sequence (DNA): TGTGCCAGCAGTTTCACGGACAGGGGACCCTACGAGCAGTACTTC.

The chain couples TRBV7-9 to TRBJ2-1; no reliable D call. The germline V and J ends were trimmed by 1 base and 0 bases, with 13 bases remaining between them. This CDR3 has 17 residues. Germline V CDR1 and CDR2: SEHNR, FQNEAQ (reference sequence). CDR3 nucleotides: TGTGCCAGCAGCTTAGGACTGCCCCACGGCTCCTACAATGAGCAGTTCTTC. Translating gives CASSLGLPHGSYNEQFF.

The chain carries TRBV5-6 and TRBJ2-7, with TRBD2 matching over 11 bases. Germline CDR1 is SGHDT and CDR2 is YYEEEE. The length of the CDR3 is 14 residues. With V trimmed by 2 bases and J by 7 bases, 5 bases remained unmatched. This CDR3 is CASSLLAGDLEQYF. CDR3 coding DNA: TGTGCCAGCAGCTTACTAGCGGGAGATCTTGAGCAGTACTTC.

This rearrangement joins TRBV5-6 to TRBJ2-1; TRBD2 agrees at 9 bases. CDR1 is SGHDT, CDR2 YYEEEE, per germline. The CDR3 runs to 16 residues. Unmatched junction bases numbered 4, after V lost 0 bases and J lost 3 bases. CDR3 region: CASSLVGLAIYNEQFF. CDR3 nucleotide sequence: TGTGCCAGCAGCTTGGTGGGACTAGCCATCTACAATGAGCAGTTCTTC.

This chain links TRBV30 with TRBJ2-5; D is possibly TRBD1 (6 bases). CDR1 is GTSNPN, CDR2 SVGIG, per germline (reference sequence). This CDR3 region has 14 residues. Trimming stripped 8 bases from V and 3 bases from J, with 19 bases between. CDR3 sequence (DNA): TGTGCCGCCAACAGGGATAGGCAAGAAGAGACCCAGTACTTC. Its translation is CAANRDRQEETQYF.

This chain uses TRBV28 with TRBJ1-2; D gene uncertain. Trimming shortened V by 5 bases and J by 4 bases, and 17 bases separated the two germline ends. This CDR3 is 15 amino acids long. Germline V gene lookup returns CDR1 MDHEN and CDR2 SYDVKM. The CDR3 is CASSPEGWSLYGYTF. The CDR3 coding sequence is TGTGCCAGCAGTCCAGAGGGTTGGTCCCTCTATGGCTACACCTTC.

This chain connects TRBV5-8 to TRBJ2-1; D might be TRBD2 (5 bases). The V and J ends lost 3 bases and 4 bases respectively, with 14 bases between them. This CDR3 contains 15 residues. From germline, CDR1 is SGHTS and CDR2 YDEGEE. The CDR3 DNA reads as TGTGCCAGCAGCTCGCCCAGCGGAGGTTACAATGAGCAGTTCTTC. This translates into CASSSPSGGYNEQFF. The whole variable domain, filled in from reference TRBV5-8 and TRBJ2-1, reads EAGVTQSPTHLIKTRGQQATLRCSPISGHTSVYWYQQALGLGLQFLLWYDEGEERNRGNFPPRFSGRQFPNYSSELNVNALELEDSALYLCASSSPSGGYNEQFFGPGTRLTVL.

The chain is built from TRBV27 and TRBJ1-5, with no clear D. V was clipped by 4 bases and J by 1 base, with 8 bases between them. Germline CDR1 MNHEY, CDR2 SMNVEV (reference sequence). The CDR3 covers 14 residues. This CDR3 is CASSSAGSNQPQHF. In nucleotides, the CDR3 is TGTGCCAGCAGTTCGGCGGGAAGCAATCAGCCCCAGCATTTT.

V is TRBV18 and J is TRBJ2-1, with 11 bases that match TRBD2. J was trimmed by 8 bases and V by 4 bases; bases with no gene match: 4. CDR3 size: 14 residues. Germline assignment: CDR1 KGHSH and CDR2 LQKENI. CDR3 amino acids: CASSLSGGADEQFF. The CDR3 nucleotides read TGTGCCAGCTCACTTAGCGGGGGGGCCGATGAGCAGTTCTTC.